Each of the 16 T cell receptor beta chains below was sequenced from the same sample in a study of CD8+CD57+ T cells in acquired aplastic anemia. TCR beta VDJ and CDR3 were profiled, and genomic DNA was the template. TCRdb called the reads again in MiXCR, with one record for every CDR3 protein. The sample yields around 430,000 distinct CDR3 sequences, roughly a third seen once. Only patients with CD8+CD57+ cell expansion on flow cytometry were chosen for sequencing. Sequencing was performed on sorted CD4+, CD8+, or CD8+CD57+ T cells (not recorded which) from PBMCs. These TCRs come from a human donor with aplastic anemia.

This clonotype has a handful of counts. A read error may be the cause here, since a much bigger clone is one base away. J is TRBJ2-7 and V is TRBV29-1, with 11 bases lining up with TRBD2. The CDR3 has 15 amino acids. Germline V gene sequence: CDR1 SQVTM, CDR2 ANQGSEA. Trimming took 6 bases from V and 6 from J; bases not matched to a gene: 13. The CDR3 region is CSVLPELAGAGEQYF. In DNA, the CDR3 is TGCAGCGTCCTTCCTGAACTAGCGGGAGCGGGCGAGCAGTACTTC.

This clonotype has just one count. V and J are TRBV2 and TRBJ1-6; TRBD1 is a possible D gene (5 bases). Between the trimmed V and J ends, which lost 7 bases and 8 bases, there was a span of 15 bases. Looked up from germline, CDR1 is SNHLY and CDR2 is FYNNEI. The CDR3 length is 14 residues. CDR3 DNA: TGTGCCAGCACCCCAGGCAGGGCCCATTCACCCCTCCACTTT. It encodes CASTPGRAHSPLHF.

The J gene is TRBJ2-2, the V gene TRBV7-2; D remains unclear. This CDR3 is built from 13 residues. The V end lost 4 bases, the J end lost 6 bases, and 9 bases lay between the germline ends. Germline V gene sequence: CDR1 SGHTA, CDR2 FQGNSA. The CDR3 sequence is CASSYGPAGELFF. CDR3 in DNA: TGTGCCAGCAGCTACGGGCCGGCCGGGGAGCTGTTTTTT.

This clonotype was found many times. The V call is TRBV5-1, the J call TRBJ2-7, with 9 bases lining up with TRBD1. This CDR3 comprises 15 residues. CDR1 and CDR2 (germline): SGHRS, YFSETQ. With V trimmed by 2 bases and J by 5 bases, 8 bases remained unmatched. The CDR3 DNA follows: TGCGCCAGCAGCTTACGGGACAGGGCGAAGGACGAGCAGTACTTC. Translation gives CASSLRDRAKDEQYF.

This clonotype was seen repeatedly, ten times or more. The chain joins TRBV2 to TRBJ2-5; D is possibly TRBD2 (6 bases). The ends were cut back, 5 bases at V and 2 bases at J, with 15 bases in the middle. This CDR3 region has 15 residues. Germline-derived CDR1 and CDR2 are SNHLY and FYNNEI. The CDR3 sequence: CASSPRLAGQETQYF. The CDR3 coding sequence is TGTGCCAGCAGTCCCCGTTTGGCGGGGCAAGAGACCCAGTACTTC. The full variable domain, in which reference TRBV2 and TRBJ2-5 provide the parts outside the CDR3, is EPEVTQTPSHQVTQMGQEVILRCVPISNHLYFYWYRQILGQKVEFLVSFYNNEISEKSEIFDDQFSVERPDGSNFTLKIRSTKLEDSAMYFCASSPRLAGQETQYFGPGTRLLVL.

The chain carries TRBV20-1 and TRBJ2-5; 9 bases are a match to TRBD2. With V trimmed by 3 bases and J by 4 bases, 6 bases remained unmatched. CDR1 is DFQATT, CDR2 SNEGSKA, per germline (reference sequence). This CDR3 comprises 14 residues. The DNA of the CDR3 is TGCAGTGCTAGCCTTCTAGCGGGATCAGAGACCCAGTACTTC. It codes for CSASLLAGSETQYF.

This clonotype was seen more than once but under ten times. The chain recombines TRBV2 with TRBJ2-3; D unresolved. Between the trimmed V and J ends, which lost 6 bases and 2 bases, there was a span of 15 bases. Germline V gives CDR1 SNHLY, CDR2 FYNNEI. The CDR3 spans 15 residues. CDR3 coding DNA: TGTGCCAGCAGCGTAGCCGGCTACGTCACAGATACGCAGTATTTT. Encoded protein: CASSVAGYVTDTQYF.

The rearrangement links TRBV7-2 to TRBJ2-7; no clear D. The V gene's germline CDR1 is SGHTA and CDR2 FQGNSA. This CDR3 contains 15 residues. The V gene lost 5 bases and the J gene lost 0 bases, with 14 bases spanning the gap. Here the CDR3 reads CASSQSGQSSYEQYF. CDR3 coding DNA: TGTGCCAGCAGCCAATCCGGGCAGAGCTCCTACGAGCAGTACTTC.

The table lists this clonotype with a few counts. The chain carries TRBV4-3 and TRBJ2-5; D is unresolved. V lost 0 bases to trimming and J lost 2 bases, with 7 bases between them. This CDR3 has 14 amino acids. Germline CDR1 reads LGHNA; CDR2 reads YSLEER. The CDR3 is CASSQETEQETQYF. CDR3 in DNA: TGCGCCAGCAGCCAAGAAACAGAGCAAGAGACCCAGTACTTC.

The table lists this clonotype with many counts. In DNA, the CDR3 is TGTGCCAGCAGAAGAGGACTGAATCAGCCCCAGCATTTT. Translating gives CASRRGLNQPQHF. J is TRBJ1-5 and V is TRBV2; no clear D. Germline-derived CDR1 and CDR2 are SNHLY and FYNNEI. This CDR3 region has 13 residues. V lost 6 bases and J 4 bases, leaving 10 bases between the germline ends.

This chain joins TRBV12-5 and TRBJ2-5, with 8 bases that match TRBD1. V lost 4 bases, J lost 3 bases, and 4 bases stayed unmatched. Germline V gene data show CDR1 as LGHNT and CDR2 as FRNRAP. The CDR3 runs 14 residues. CDR3 sequence (DNA): TGTGCTAGTGGTTCCGACAGGGGAGAAGAGACCCAGTACTTC. It yields the protein CASGSDRGEETQYF. Full variable domain (outside the CDR3, taken from reference TRBV12-5 and TRBJ2-5): DARVTQTPRHKVTEMGQEVTMRCQPILGHNTVFWYRQTMMQGLELLAYFRNRAPLDDSGMPKDRFSAEMPDATLATLKIQPSEPRDSAVYFCASGSDRGEETQYFGPGTRLLVL.

The CDR3 bases are TGTGCCAGCAGCTCAAAGGGATTTCATAGCAATCAGCCCCAGCATTTT. It codes for CASSSKGFHSNQPQHF. The V call is TRBV11-2, the J call TRBJ1-5; D is uncertain. Trimming took 4 bases from V and 0 from J, leaving 13 bases between them. The CDR3 is made up of 16 amino acids. Germline assignment: CDR1 SGHAT and CDR2 FQNNGV.

This clonotype showed up many times. This rearrangement joins TRBV10-1 to TRBJ2-1; tentative D call: TRBD1 (7 bases). Germline V gene lookup returns CDR1 WNHNN and CDR2 SYGVQD (reference sequence). The ends were cut back, 5 bases at V and 5 bases at J, with 19 bases in the middle. The CDR3 is 16 residues long. CDR3 in amino acids: CASSNTGVWGDNEQFF. The CDR3 DNA reads TGCGCCAGCAGTAATACAGGGGTTTGGGGGGACAATGAGCAGTTCTTC.

This clonotype was found many times. The genes are TRBV2 and TRBJ1-5, with 7 bases matching TRBD1. J gave up 4 bases and V 5 bases, and 8 bases lay outside the gene matches. Per germline, CDR1 SNHLY and CDR2 FYNNEI. This CDR3 is built from 15 residues. Written as DNA, the CDR3 is TGTGCCAGCAGTCCCGCGACAGGGCGGAATCAGCCCCAGCATTTT. Protein product: CASSPATGRNQPQHF.

J is TRBJ2-7 and V is TRBV5-1; TRBD1 might be the D (5 bases). The germline gives CDR1 SGHRS, CDR2 YFSETQ. This CDR3 contains 14 residues. Trimming took off 5 bases at V and 0 bases at J, with 12 bases between the two ends. In DNA, the CDR3 is TGCGCCAGCAGATGGACAACCAGCTCCTACGAGCAGTACTTC. Amino acids: CASRWTTSSYEQYF.

This clonotype came up many times. V gene TRBV10-3 combines with J gene TRBJ1-2; tentatively, D is TRBD1 (5 bases). The germline V gene encodes CDR1 ENHRY and CDR2 SYGVKD. CDR3 length: 11 residues. Trimming left V 3 bases short and J 8 bases short, with 7 bases between. The CDR3 sequence: CAISDRGGYTF. The CDR3 nucleotides are TGTGCCATCAGTGATCGGGGCGGCTACACCTTC.